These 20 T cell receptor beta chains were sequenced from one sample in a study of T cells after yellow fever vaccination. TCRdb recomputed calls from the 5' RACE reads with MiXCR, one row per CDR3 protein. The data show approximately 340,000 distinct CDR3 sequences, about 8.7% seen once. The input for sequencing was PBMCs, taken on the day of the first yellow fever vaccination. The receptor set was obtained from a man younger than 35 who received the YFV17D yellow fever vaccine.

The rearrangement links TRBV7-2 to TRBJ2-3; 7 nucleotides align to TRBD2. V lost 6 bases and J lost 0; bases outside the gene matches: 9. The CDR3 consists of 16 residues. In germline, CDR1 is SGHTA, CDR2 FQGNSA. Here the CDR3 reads CASRLSPSGSTDTQYF. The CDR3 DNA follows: TGTGCCAGCAGGCTGAGCCCTAGCGGAAGCACAGATACGCAGTATTTT.

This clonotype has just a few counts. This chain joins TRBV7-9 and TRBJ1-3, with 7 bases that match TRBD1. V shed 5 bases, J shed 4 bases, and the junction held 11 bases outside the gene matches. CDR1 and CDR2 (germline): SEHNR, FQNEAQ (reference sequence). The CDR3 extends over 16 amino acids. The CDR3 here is CASSTGVEGAGNTIYF. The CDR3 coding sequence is TGTGCCAGCAGCACCGGGGTGGAGGGGGCCGGAAACACCATATATTTT.

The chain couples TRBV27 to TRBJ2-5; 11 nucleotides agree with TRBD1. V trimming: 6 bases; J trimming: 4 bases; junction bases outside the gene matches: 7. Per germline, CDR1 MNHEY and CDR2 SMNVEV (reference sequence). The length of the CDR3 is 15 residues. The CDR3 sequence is CASRIGQGASETQYF. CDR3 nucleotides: TGTGCCAGCAGAATAGGACAGGGGGCATCAGAGACCCAGTACTTC.

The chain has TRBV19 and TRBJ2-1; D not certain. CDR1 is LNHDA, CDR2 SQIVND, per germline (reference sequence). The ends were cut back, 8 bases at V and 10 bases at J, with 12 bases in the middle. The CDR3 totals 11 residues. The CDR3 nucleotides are TGTGCCAGTCGTAAAAACGGCGAGCAGTTCTTC. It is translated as CASRKNGEQFF. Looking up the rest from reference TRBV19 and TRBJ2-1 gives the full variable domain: DGGITQSPKYLFRKEGQNVTLSCEQNLNHDAMYWYRQDPGQGLRLIYYSQIVNDFQKGDIAEGYSVSREKKESFPLTVTSAQKNPTAFYLCASRKNGEQFFGPGTRLTVL.

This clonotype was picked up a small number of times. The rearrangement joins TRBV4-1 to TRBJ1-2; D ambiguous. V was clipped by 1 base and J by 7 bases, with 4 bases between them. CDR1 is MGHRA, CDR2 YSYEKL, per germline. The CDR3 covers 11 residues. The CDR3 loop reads CASSQGSGYTF. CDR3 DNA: TGCGCCAGCAGCCAAGGTAGTGGCTACACCTTC.

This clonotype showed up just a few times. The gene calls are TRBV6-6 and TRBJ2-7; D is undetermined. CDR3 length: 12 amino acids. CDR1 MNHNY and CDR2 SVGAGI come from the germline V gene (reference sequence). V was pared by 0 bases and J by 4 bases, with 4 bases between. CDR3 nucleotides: TGTGCCAGCAGTTACTCGCAGTACGAGCAGTACGTC. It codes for CASSYSQYEQYV.

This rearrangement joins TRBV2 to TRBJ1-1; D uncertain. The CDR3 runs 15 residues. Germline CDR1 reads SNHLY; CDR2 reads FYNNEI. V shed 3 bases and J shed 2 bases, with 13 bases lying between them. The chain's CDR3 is CASSEFGESNTEAFF. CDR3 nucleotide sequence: TGTGCCAGCAGTGAGTTTGGGGAATCTAACACTGAAGCTTTCTTT.

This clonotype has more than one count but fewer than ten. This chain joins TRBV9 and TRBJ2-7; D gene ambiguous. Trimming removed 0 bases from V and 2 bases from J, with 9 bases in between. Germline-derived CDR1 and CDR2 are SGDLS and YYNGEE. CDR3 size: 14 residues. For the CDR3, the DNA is TGTGCCAGCAGCGTAGAAGGGATAACCTACGAGCAGTACTTC. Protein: CASSVEGITYEQYF.

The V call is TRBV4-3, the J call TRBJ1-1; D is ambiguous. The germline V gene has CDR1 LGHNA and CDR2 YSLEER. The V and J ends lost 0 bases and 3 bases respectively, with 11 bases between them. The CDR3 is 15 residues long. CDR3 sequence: CASSQDWFGHTEAFF. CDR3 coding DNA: TGCGCCAGCAGCCAAGACTGGTTTGGGCACACTGAAGCTTTCTTT.

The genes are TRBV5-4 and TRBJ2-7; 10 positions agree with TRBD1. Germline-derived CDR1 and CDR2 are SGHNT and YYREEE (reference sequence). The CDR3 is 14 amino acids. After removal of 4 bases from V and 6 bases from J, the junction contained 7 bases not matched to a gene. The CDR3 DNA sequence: TGTGCCAGCAGCCCTAACCGGGACAGGGGCGAGCAGTACTTC. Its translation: CASSPNRDRGEQYF.

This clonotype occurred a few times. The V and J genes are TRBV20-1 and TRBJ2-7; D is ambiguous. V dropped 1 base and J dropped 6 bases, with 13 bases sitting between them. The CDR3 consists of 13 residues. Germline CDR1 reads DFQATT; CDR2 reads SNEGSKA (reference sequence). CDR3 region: CSARVRFGGEQYF. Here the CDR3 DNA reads TGCAGTGCTAGAGTACGTTTTGGTGGCGAGCAGTACTTC.

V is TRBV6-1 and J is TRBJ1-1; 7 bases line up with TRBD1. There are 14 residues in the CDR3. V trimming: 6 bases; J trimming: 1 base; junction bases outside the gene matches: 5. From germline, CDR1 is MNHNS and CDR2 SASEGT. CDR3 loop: CASRHGTENTEAFF. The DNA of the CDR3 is TGTGCCAGCAGACACGGGACAGAGAACACTGAAGCTTTCTTT.

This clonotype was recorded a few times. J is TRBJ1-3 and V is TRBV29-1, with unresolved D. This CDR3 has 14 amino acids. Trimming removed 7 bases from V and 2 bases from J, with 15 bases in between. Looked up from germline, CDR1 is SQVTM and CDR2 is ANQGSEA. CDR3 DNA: TGCAGCGCCAAGGGCTCGAGCGCTGGAAACACCATATATTTT. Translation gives CSAKGSSAGNTIYF.

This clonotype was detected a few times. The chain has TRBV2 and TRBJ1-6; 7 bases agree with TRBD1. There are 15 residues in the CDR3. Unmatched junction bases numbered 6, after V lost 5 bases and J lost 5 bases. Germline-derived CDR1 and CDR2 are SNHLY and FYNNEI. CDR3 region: CASSLDRIHNSPLHF. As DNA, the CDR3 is TGTGCCAGCAGTTTGGACAGGATCCATAATTCACCCCTCCACTTT.

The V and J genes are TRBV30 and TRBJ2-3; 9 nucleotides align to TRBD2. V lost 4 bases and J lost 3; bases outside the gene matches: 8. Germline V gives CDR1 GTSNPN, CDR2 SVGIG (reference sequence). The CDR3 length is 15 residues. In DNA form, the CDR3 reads TGTGCCTGGAATGGCGGGGGGGCCGGTACAGATACGCAGTATTTT. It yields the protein CAWNGGGAGTDTQYF.

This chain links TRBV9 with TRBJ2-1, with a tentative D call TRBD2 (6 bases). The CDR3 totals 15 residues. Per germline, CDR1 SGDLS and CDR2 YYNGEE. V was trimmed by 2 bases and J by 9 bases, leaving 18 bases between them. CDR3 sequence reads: CASSVAVGGAAEQFF. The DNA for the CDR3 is TGTGCCAGCAGCGTCGCCGTGGGGGGTGCGGCTGAGCAGTTCTTC. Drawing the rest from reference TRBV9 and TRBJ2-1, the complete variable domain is DSGVTQTPKHLITATGQRVTLRCSPRSGDLSVYWYQQSLDQGLQFLIQYYNGEERAKGNILERFSAQQFPDLHSELNLSSLELGDSALYFCASSVAVGGAAEQFFGPGTRLTVL.

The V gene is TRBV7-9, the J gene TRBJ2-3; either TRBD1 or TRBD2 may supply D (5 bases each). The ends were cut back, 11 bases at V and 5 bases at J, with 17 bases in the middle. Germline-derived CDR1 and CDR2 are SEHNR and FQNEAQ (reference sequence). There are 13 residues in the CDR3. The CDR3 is CAGTKGSEDTQYF. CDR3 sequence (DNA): TGTGCCGGAACCAAGGGGAGCGAAGATACGCAGTATTTT.

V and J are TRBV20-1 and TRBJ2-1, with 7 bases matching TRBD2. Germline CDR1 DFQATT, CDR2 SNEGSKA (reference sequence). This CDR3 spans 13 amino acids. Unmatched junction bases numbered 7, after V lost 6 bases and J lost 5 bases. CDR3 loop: CSAWDYRNNEQFF. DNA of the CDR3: TGCAGTGCATGGGACTACCGTAACAATGAGCAGTTCTTC.

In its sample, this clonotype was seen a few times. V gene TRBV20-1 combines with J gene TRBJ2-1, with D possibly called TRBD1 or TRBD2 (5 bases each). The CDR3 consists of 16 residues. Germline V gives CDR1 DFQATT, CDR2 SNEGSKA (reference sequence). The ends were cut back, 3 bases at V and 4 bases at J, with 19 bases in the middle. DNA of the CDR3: TGCAGTGCTAGGGGGGTTTTTGGTAGGCCTTACAATGAGCAGTTCTTC. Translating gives CSARGVFGRPYNEQFF.

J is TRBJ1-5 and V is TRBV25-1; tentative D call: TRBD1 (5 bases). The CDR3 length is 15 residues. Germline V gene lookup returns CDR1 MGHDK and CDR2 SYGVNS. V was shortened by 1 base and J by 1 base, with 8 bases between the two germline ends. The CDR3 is CASSESTVSNQPQHF. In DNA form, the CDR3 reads TGTGCCAGCAGTGAATCGACAGTAAGCAATCAGCCCCAGCATTTT.